Shown below are 2 T cell receptor beta chains from a single sample sequenced in a study of shared clonotypes between healthy human individuals (dated by TCRdb to the early 2020s). CD8 naive samples were CD45RO-negative cells positively selected for CCR7, giving a CD45RA+CCR7+ population that excluded TemRA cells. The library was made by the immunoSEQ multiplex PCR assay. Held by TCRdb, this immuneACCESS table contains in-frame sequences only and omits some clones. Under half of the omission traces to an unresolved V gene where checked; the cause of the rest is unknown. The sample yields nearly 2 million clones; about 94% were counted once. In total, the top ten clones hold roughly 1% of the sample. Material: naive CD8+ T cells sorted from blood. This sample's cell subset or site label indicates: CD45RA+CCR7+. These receptors were collected from a man between 18 and 35 years old in good health.

J is TRBJ2-7 and V is TRBV7-9; the D gene is possibly TRBD2 (6 bases). Trimming removed 7 bases from V and 1 base from J, with 14 bases in between. Germline V gene sequence: CDR1 SEHNR, CDR2 FQNEAQ (reference sequence). The CDR3 length is 14 residues. CDR3 amino acids: CASTPAGGSYEQYF. The CDR3 bases are TGTGCCAGCACCCCAGCCGGGGGATCCTACGAGCAGTACTTC.

The chain combines TRBV11-2 with TRBJ2-7, with D perhaps TRBD2 (5 bases). V was pared by 4 bases and J by 1 base, with 23 bases between. CDR1 is SGHAT and CDR2 is FQNNGV in the germline V gene. The CDR3 extends over 18 amino acids. As DNA, the CDR3 is TGTGCCAGCAGCTCGAAGCTTCAAGGCTCAGAGGGTTCCTACGAGCAGTACTTC. Its translation: CASSSKLQGSEGSYEQYF. The full variable domain, its missing parts supplied by reference TRBV11-2 and TRBJ2-7, is EAGVAQSPRYKIIEKRQSVAFWCNPISGHATLYWYQQILGQGPKLLIQFQNNGVVDDSQLPKDRFSAERLKGVDSTLKIQPAKLEDSAVYLCASSSKLQGSEGSYEQYFGPGTRLTVT.